The clone carrying this T cell receptor (beta chain) was seen a single time. This sample was included in a study of blood T cell repertoires in COVID-19. Assay: immunoSEQ multiplex PCR; the TCRdb copy retains only in-frame clones and omits some. The sample carries tens of thousands of clones, approximately 88% recorded once. Sequenced: peripheral blood. The TCR sequence derives from a man aged 55 to 70 with acute or convalescent COVID-19.

In DNA form, the CDR3 reads TGTGCCAGCAGCCCGGACAGGGGAGCGGGTCAGCCCCAGCATTTT. The encoded protein is CASSPDRGAGQPQHF. This rearrangement joins TRBV5-6 to TRBJ1-5, with 9 bases matching TRBD1. In germline, CDR1 is SGHDT, CDR2 YYEEEE. The length of the CDR3 is 15 residues. Trimming cost V 4 bases and J 6 bases; bases outside gene matches: 8. The variable domain in full, completed from reference TRBV5-6 and TRBJ1-5, reads DAGVTQSPTHLIKTRGQQVTLRCSPKSGHDTVSWYQQALGQGPQFIFQYYEEEERQRGNFPDRFSGHQFPNYSSELNVNALLLGDSALYLCASSPDRGAGQPQHFGDGTRLSIL.